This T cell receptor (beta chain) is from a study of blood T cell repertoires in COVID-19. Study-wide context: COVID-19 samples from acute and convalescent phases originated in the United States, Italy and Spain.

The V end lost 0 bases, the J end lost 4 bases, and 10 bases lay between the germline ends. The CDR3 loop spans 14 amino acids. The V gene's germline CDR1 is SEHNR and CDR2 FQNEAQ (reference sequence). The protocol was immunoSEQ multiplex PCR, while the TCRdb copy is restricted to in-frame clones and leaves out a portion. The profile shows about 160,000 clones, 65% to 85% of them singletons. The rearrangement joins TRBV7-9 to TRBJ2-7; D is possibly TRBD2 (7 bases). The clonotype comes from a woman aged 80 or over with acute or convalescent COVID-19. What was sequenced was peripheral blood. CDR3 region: CASSLARGAYEQYF. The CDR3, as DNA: TGTGCCAGCAGCTTAGCCCGGGGGGCTTACGAGCAGTACTTC.